The rows below give T cell receptor beta chains drawn from one sample of a study of a mutant IDH1 vaccine in newly diagnosed glioma. The repertoire was sequenced with immunoSEQ multiplex PCR; TCRdb's copy has only in-frame clones and lacks some. The sample has fewer than 35,000 clones; 90% are singletons. No antigen is known for these receptors. The specimen was PBMCs, collected from a glioma patient whose treatment included an IDH1 peptide vaccine. All receptors come from a man aged 18 to 35 with glioma. Both conserved end residues are part of each CDR3. D genes are given only for firm matches.

v_call d_call cdr3_aa
TRBV4-3 NA CASSQATSVTPQPEYF
TRBV4-3 TRBD2 CASSPGTRDNEQFF
TRBV6-5 TRBD1 CASSATGAATEAFF
TRBV5-1 NA CASSPLRDHPAYGYTF
TRBV25-1 NA CASTHKGFGYTF
TRBV14 NA CASSQAQHGDTEAFF
TRBV9 NA CASSPSRGNTIYF
TRBV7-8 TRBD1 CASSLRDRYNEQFF
TRBV4-1 NA CASSQGRSDEQFF
TRBV6-6 NA CASLWGRAEAFF
TRBV7-9 NA CASSLGMGITTEAFF
TRBV13 NA CASSLRAGRPNEKLFF
TRBV10-3 TRBD1 CAISDSGGGTEAFF
TRBV6-6 NA CASSYSDSYEQYF
TRBV7-9 NA CASSSIEVADEQYF
TRBV6-5 NA CASSYSRGDTGELFF
TRBV10-3 NA CAISGTGEAYGYTF
TRBV4-2 NA CASSQVNGNSGNTIYF
TRBV5-1 TRBD1 CASSATGYGEQYF
TRBV7-8 TRBD2 CASSSPGLADSYEQYF
TRBV9 NA CASSLTQLNTEAFF
TRBV5-4 NA CASSPPGTEAFF
TRBV30 TRBD2 CAWSYRLARETQYF
TRBV30 NA CAWSVGGVVYEQYF
TRBV5-1 NA CASSLTGRDTEAFF
TRBV20-1 NA CSAFHTGELFF
TRBV19 NA CASSMWGNGNQPQHF
TRBV15 NA CATSREGFGNQPQHF
TRBV6-5 NA CASRIAQGMNTEAFF
TRBV5-1 TRBD1 CASSLDGQGETEAFF
TRBV30 NA CAWIAGANTEAFF
TRBV6-1 TRBD1 CASSVGTENQPQHF
TRBV6-5 NA CASSYLGQLGGGEQYF
TRBV5-6 TRBD1 CASTAGQTLTNYGYTF
TRBV7-2 NA CASSPFGTEGGNTIYF
TRBV4-3 TRBD1 CASSLDRRSYEQYF
TRBV5-4 NA CASSQEGTSTEAFF
TRBV15 NA CATSRDRAGGEKLFF
TRBV4-3 TRBD1 CASSRDRGYGYTF
TRBV21-1 NA CASSKAVTAPSYEQYF
TRBV27 NA CASSLMMNTEAFF
TRBV7-2 TRBD2 CASSLGASGRTSGELFF
TRBV2 NA CASSGPGAAYGYTF
TRBV11-1 NA CASAPAGAPYEQYF
TRBV9 NA CASSARDTGSNSPLHF